These 8 T cell receptor beta chains were sequenced from one sample in a study of glioma-infiltrating T cells. The iRepertoire nested amplicon-rescue multiplex PCR amplified TCR alpha and beta CDR3s from RNA. TCRdb independently ran MiXCR on the multiplex PCR reads; one entry per CDR3 protein. The sample includes 20,000 to 25,000 distinct CDR3 sequences, approximately 25% of them seen just once. Sequencing input: glioma tissue, nonneoplastic brain tissue, or PBMCs (not recorded which). These receptors all stem from a human donor with low-grade glioma or glioblastoma, undergoing nonglioma brain surgery, or in good health (not recorded which).

This clonotype has ten or more counts. The chain employs TRBV4-2 and TRBJ1-5, with D unresolved. The CDR3 has 12 residues. Germline V gene sequence: CDR1 LGHNA, CDR2 YNFKEQ. The germline V and J ends were trimmed by 0 bases and 3 bases, with 0 bases remaining between them. The CDR3 DNA sequence: TGTGCCAGCAGCCAAGACAATCAGCCCCAGCATTTT. Residues: CASSQDNQPQHF.

With respect to this clonotype: Possible read error: a much larger clone is one base away. The chain joins TRBV20-1 to TRBJ1-2; D is uncertain. The CDR3 runs to 11 residues. The germline V gene has CDR1 DFQATT and CDR2 SNEGSKA (reference sequence). The DNA for the CDR3 is TGCAGTGCTAGAGAACGATTAGGCTACGCCTTC. Protein product: CSARERLGYAF.

The chain has TRBV4-1 and TRBJ1-1; D remains ambiguous. Germline CDR1 and CDR2: MGHRA and YSYEKL. This CDR3 is 12 amino acids long. V was pared by 8 bases and J by 1 base, with 8 bases between. CDR3 in amino acids: CASALGNTEAFF. In DNA form, the CDR3 reads TGCGCCAGCGCCCTAGGGAACACTGAAGCTTTCTTT.

This clonotype occurred many times. V gene TRBV20-1 combines with J gene TRBJ1-5, with D unresolved. The CDR3 extends over 11 amino acids. The germline V and J ends were trimmed by 5 bases and 11 bases, with 13 bases remaining between them. Germline V gene sequence: CDR1 DFQATT, CDR2 SNEGSKA (reference sequence). CDR3 region: CSAPMTSSQHF. The CDR3 DNA reads TGCAGTGCTCCAATGACTTCTTCCCAGCATTTT.

This clonotype was recorded many times. The CDR3 DNA reads TGTGCCAGCAGTTTTGGTCAGACCGTCGAGCAGTACTTC. Protein: CASSFGQTVEQYF. The gene calls are TRBV27 and TRBJ2-7; D call uncertain. This CDR3 is built from 13 residues. CDR1 and CDR2 from the germline V gene are MNHEY and SMNVEV (reference sequence). V lost 3 bases, J lost 6 bases, and 12 bases lay in between.

This clonotype was found a few times. The chain uses TRBV7-2 and TRBJ2-5, with D perhaps TRBD2 (5 bases). The CDR3 has 15 amino acids. Germline V gives CDR1 SGHTA, CDR2 FQGNSA. With 2 bases removed from V and 2 bases from J, the gap between germline ends came to 12 bases. This chain's CDR3 is CASSLHRGQQETQYF. In nucleotides, the CDR3 is TGTGCCAGCAGCTTACACCGGGGTCAGCAAGAGACCCAGTACTTC.

This clonotype counts as medium-sized. The chain couples TRBV6-4 to TRBJ1-1; no definite D call. The V gene lost 2 bases and the J gene lost 6 bases, with 16 bases spanning the gap. The CDR3 loop spans 15 amino acids. Germline V gene data show CDR1 as MRHNA and CDR2 as SNTAGT. The CDR3 region is CASSDRHPLAPEAFF. CDR3 DNA: TGTGCCAGCAGTGACAGGCATCCATTAGCCCCTGAAGCTTTCTTT.

Ten or more counts support this clonotype. V gene TRBV28 combines with J gene TRBJ1-5, with TRBD1 as a possible D gene (6 bases). The V gene's germline CDR1 is MDHEN and CDR2 SYDVKM. The V end lost 5 bases, the J end lost 3 bases, and 14 bases lay between the germline ends. The CDR3 loop spans 15 amino acids. DNA for the CDR3: TGTGCCAGCAGTCGCTCGACAGGAATCAATCAGCCCCAGCATTTT. Its translation: CASSRSTGINQPQHF.